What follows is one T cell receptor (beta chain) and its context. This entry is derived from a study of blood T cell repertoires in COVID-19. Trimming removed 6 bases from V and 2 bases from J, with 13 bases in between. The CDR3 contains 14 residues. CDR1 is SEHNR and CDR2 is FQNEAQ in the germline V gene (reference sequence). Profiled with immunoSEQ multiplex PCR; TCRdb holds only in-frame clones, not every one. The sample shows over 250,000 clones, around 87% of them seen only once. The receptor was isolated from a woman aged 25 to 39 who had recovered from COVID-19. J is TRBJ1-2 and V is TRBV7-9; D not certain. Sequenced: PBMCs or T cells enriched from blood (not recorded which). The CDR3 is CASRGPQVNYGYTF. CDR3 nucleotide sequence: TGTGCCAGCAGGGGCCCCCAAGTAAACTATGGCTACACCTTC.